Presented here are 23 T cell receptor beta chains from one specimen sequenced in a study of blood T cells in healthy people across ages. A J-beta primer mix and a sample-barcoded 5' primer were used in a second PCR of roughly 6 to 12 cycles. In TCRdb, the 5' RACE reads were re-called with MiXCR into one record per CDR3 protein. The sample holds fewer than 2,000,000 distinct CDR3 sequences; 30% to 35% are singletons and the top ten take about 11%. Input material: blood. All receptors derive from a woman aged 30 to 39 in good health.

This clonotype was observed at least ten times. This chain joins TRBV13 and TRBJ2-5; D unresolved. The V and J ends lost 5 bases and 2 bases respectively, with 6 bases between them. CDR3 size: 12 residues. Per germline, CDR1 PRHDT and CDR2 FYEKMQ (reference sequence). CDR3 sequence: CASSDPQETQYF. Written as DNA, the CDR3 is TGTGCCAGCAGCGACCCTCAAGAGACCCAGTACTTC.

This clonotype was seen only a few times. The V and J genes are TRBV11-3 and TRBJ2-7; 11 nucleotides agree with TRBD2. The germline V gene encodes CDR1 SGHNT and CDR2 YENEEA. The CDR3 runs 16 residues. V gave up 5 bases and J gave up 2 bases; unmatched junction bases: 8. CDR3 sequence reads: CASSLRLAGRTYEQYF. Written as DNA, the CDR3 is TGTGCCAGCAGCCTACGACTAGCGGGAAGAACCTACGAGCAGTACTTC.

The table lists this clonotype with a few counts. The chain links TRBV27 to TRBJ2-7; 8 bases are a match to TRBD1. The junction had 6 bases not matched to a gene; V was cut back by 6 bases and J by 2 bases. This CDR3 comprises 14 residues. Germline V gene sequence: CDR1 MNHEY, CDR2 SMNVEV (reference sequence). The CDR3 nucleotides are TGTGCCAGCAGAGGACAGGGCCTTGCCTACGAGCAGTACTTC. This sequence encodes CASRGQGLAYEQYF.

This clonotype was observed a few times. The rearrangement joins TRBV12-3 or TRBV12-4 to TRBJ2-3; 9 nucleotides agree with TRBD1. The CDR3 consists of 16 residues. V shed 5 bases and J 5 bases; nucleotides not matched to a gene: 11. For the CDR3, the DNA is TGTGCCAGCAGTGAACCCGGGACAGGGCTCGGAGATACGCAGTATTTT. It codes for CASSEPGTGLGDTQYF.

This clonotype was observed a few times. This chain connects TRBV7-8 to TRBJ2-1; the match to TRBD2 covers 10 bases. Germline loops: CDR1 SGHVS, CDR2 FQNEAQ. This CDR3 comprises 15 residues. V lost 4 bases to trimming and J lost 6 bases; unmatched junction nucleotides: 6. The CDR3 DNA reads TGTGCCAGCAGCTCCACTAGCGGGATAAGCAATGAGCAGTTCTTC. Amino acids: CASSSTSGISNEQFF.

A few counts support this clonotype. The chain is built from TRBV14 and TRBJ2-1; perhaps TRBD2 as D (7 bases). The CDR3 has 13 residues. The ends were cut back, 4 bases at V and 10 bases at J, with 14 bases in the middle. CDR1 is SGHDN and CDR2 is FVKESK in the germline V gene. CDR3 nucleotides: TGTGCCAGCAGCCCCTGGGGGGGCCTCGAGCAGTTCTTC. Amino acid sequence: CASSPWGGLEQFF.

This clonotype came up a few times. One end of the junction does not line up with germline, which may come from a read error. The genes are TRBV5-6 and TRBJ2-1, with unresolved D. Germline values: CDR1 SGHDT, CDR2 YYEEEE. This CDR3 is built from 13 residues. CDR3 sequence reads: CASSLVTYNEQFF. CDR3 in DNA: TGCGCCAGCAGCTTGGTGACATACAATGAGCAGTTCTTC.

The CDR3 spells CASSLSAGTGNSPLHF. CDR3 sequence (DNA): TGTGCCAGCAGTTTATCCGCCGGGACAGGGAATTCACCCCTCCACTTT. V gene TRBV28 combines with J gene TRBJ1-6; 9 bases match TRBD1. V lost 1 base, J lost 7 bases, and 5 bases stayed unmatched. Germline V gene lookup returns CDR1 MDHEN and CDR2 SYDVKM. The CDR3 consists of 16 residues.

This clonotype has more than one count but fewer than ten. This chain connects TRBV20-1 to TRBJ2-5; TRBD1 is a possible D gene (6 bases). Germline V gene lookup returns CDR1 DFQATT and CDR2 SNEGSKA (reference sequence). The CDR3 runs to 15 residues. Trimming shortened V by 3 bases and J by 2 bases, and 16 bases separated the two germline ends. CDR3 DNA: TGCAGTGCTAGTTCAGAGGACAGACGGCAAGAGACCCAGTACTTC. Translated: CSASSEDRRQETQYF.

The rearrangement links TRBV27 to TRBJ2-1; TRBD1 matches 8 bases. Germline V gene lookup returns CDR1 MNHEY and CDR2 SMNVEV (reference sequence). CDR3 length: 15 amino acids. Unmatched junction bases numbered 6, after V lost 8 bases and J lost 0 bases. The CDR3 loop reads CASGQGRGSYNEQFF. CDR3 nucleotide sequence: TGTGCCAGCGGACAGGGAAGGGGCTCCTACAATGAGCAGTTCTTC.

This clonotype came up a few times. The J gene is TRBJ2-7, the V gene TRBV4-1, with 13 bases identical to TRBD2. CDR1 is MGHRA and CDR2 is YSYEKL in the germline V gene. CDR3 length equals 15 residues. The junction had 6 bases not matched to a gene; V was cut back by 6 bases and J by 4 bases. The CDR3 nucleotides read TGCGCCAGCAGGCCGACTAGCGGGGGGATTTACGAGCAGTACTTC. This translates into CASRPTSGGIYEQYF.

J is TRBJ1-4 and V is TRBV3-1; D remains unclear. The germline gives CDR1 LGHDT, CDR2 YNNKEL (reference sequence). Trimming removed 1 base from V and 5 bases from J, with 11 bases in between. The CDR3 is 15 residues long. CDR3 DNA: TGTGCCAGCAGCCAAGGCCGTGGGTCAAATGAAAAACTGTTTTTT. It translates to CASSQGRGSNEKLFF.

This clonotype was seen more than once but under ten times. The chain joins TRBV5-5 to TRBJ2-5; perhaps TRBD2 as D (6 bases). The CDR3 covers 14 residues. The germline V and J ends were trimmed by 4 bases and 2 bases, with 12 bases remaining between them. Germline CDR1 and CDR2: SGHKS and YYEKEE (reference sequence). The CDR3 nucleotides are TGTGCCAGCAGCGTACCGGGGACTCAAGAGACCCAGTACTTC. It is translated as CASSVPGTQETQYF.

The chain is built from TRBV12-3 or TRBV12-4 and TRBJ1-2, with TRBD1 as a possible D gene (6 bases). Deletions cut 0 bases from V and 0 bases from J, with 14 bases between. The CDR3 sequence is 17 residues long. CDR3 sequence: CASSLADSALANYGYTF. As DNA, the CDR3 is TGTGCCAGCAGTTTAGCGGACAGCGCCCTAGCTAACTATGGCTACACCTTC.

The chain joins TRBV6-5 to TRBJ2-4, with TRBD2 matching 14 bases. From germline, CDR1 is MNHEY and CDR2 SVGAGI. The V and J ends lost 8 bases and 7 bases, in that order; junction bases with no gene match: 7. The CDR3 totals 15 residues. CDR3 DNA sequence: TGTGCCAGCGGTTCGGGACTAGCGGGAGCCAACATTCAGTACTTC. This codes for CASGSGLAGANIQYF.

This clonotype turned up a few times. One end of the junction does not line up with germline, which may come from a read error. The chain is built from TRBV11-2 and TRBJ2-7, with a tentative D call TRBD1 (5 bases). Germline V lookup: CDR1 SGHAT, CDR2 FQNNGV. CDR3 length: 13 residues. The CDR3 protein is CAGSPGQRYEQYF. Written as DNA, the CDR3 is TGTGCCGGCAGCCCAGGGCAACGGTACGAGCAGTACTTC.

The CDR3 DNA reads as TGTGCCAGCAGCTTACTAGCGGGAACAATCACAGATACGCAGTATTTT. Translating it yields CASSLLAGTITDTQYF. The V call is TRBV7-2, the J call TRBJ2-3, with 9 bases aligning to TRBD2. Germline CDR1 is SGHTA and CDR2 is FQGNSA. The V segment lost 2 bases and the J segment 2 bases; nucleotides outside the gene matches: 5. The CDR3 runs to 16 residues.

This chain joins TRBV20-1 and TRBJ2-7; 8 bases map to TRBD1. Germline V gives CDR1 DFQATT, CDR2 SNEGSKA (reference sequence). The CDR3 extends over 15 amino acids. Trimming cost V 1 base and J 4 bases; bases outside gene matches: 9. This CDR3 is CSARVRDRFPYEQYF. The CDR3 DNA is TGCAGTGCTAGAGTCCGGGACAGGTTTCCTTACGAGCAGTACTTC.

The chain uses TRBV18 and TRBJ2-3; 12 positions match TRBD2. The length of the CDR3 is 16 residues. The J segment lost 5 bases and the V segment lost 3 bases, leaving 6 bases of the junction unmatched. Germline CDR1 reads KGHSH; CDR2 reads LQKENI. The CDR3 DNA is TGTGCCAGCTCACCCTCTAGCGGGGGGGAGGAAGATACGCAGTATTTT. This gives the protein CASSPSSGGEEDTQYF.

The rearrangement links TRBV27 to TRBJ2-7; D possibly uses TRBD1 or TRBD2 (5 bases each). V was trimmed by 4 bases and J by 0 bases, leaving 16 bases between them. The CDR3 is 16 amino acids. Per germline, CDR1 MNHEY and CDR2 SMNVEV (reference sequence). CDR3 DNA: TGTGCCAGCAGTTCTTCAACCGGGGCACTCTCCTACGAGCAGTACTTC. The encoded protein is CASSSSTGALSYEQYF.

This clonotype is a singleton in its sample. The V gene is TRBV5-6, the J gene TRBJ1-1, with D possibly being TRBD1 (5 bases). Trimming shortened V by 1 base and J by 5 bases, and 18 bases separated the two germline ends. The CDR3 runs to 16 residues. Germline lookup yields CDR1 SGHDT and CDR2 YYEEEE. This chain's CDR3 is CASSLTGTPRLTEAFF. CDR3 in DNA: TGTGCCAGCAGCTTGACCGGGACGCCAAGGTTGACTGAAGCTTTCTTT.

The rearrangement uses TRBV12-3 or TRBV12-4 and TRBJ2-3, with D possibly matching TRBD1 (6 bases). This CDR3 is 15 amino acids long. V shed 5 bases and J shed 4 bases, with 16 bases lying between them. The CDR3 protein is CASSSHRVGSDTQYF. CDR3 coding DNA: TGTGCCAGCAGTAGCCACAGGGTAGGATCAGATACGCAGTATTTT.

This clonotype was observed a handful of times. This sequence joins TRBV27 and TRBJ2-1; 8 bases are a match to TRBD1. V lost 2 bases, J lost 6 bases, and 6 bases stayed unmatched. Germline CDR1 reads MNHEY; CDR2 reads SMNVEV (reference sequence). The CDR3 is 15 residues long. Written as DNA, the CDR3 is TGTGCCAGCAGTTTAGATGGGACAGGCCGCAATGAGCAGTTCTTC. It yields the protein CASSLDGTGRNEQFF.